Listed here is a single T cell receptor beta chain. The target antigen is unknown. The sample is drawn from a study of T cells in Graves' hyperthyroidism and ophthalmopathy. Overall study results and limits: Stable hyperthyroidism was separated from ophthalmopathy by a model based on 13 V-J features. Most thyroid-expanded clonotypes above 0.001 were also found in blood. Ophthalmopathy was predicted by the model a median of about six months ahead of onset.

RNA transcripts yielded amplified TCR beta CDR3 regions. The HTBI primer set served for first-round RT-PCR of the TCR CDR3. TCRdb called the multiplex PCR reads again in MiXCR, with one record for every CDR3 protein. The table lists 490,000 or so distinct CDR3 sequences, approximately 22% of them singletons. CDR1 WSHSY and CDR2 SAAADI come from the germline V gene. Trimming left V 1 base short and J 2 bases short, with 18 bases between. The CDR3 covers 17 residues. The chain employs TRBV10-2 and TRBJ2-7; tentatively, D is TRBD1 or TRBD2 (5 bases each). The clonotype comes from a woman in her 70s with Graves' ophthalmopathy. The sequenced sample was blood. The CDR3 DNA is TGCGCCAGCAGTGAGTTGACCGCCGGGACGGTTACCTACGAGCAGTACTTC. This encodes CASSELTAGTVTYEQYF.